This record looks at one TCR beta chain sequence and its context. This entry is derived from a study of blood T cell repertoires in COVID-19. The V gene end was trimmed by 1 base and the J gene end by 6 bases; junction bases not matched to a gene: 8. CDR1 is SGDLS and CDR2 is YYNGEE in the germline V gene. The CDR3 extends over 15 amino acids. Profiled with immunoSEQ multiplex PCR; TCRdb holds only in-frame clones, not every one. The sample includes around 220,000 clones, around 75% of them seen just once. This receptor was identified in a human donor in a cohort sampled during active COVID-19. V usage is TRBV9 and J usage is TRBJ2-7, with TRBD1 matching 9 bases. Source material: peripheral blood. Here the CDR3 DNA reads TGTGCCAGCAGCGTACTACCGGGACAGGGAAGCGAGCAGTACTTC. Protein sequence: CASSVLPGQGSEQYF.